This TCR beta chain was sequenced in a study of T cells in Graves' hyperthyroidism and ophthalmopathy. The investigators amplified TCR beta CDR3 regions from RNA transcripts. The study used the HTBI primer set for a first-round RT-PCR of the TCR CDR3. TCRdb independently ran MiXCR on the multiplex PCR reads; one entry per CDR3 protein. Among around 620,000 distinct CDR3 sequences listed, around 46% were seen once. With regard to this clonotype: The antigen remains undetermined. A read error may account for a junction end that differs from germline.

CDR3 size: 16 residues. CDR1 is SSHAT, CDR2 FNYEAQ, per germline (reference sequence). General observations from the study: The model identified upcoming ophthalmopathy a median about six months ahead of onset. Separation of ophthalmopathy from stable hyperthyroidism was achieved by a 13 V-J model.

Source material: peripheral blood or thyroid tissue (not recorded which). The TCR was taken from an adult woman with Graves' disease, either hyperthyroidism or ophthalmopathy (not recorded which). The rearrangement links TRBV7-7 to TRBJ1-5; 9 bases are shared with TRBD1. CDR3 DNA: TGTGCTAGCAGCTCCGGGACAGGGTTGCGCAATCAGCCCCAGCATTTT. It is translated as CASSSGTGLRNQPQHF.